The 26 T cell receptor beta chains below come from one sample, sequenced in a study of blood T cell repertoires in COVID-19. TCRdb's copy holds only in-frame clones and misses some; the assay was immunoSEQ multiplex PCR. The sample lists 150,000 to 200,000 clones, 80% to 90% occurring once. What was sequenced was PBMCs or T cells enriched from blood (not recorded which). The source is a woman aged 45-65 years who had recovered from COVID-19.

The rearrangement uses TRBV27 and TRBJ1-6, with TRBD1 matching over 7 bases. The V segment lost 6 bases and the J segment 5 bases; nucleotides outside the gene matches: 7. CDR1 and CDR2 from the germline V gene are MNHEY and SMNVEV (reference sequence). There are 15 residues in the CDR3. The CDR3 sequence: CASRDGTVDNSPLHF. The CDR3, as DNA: TGTGCCAGCAGGGACGGGACAGTAGATAATTCACCCCTCCACTTT.

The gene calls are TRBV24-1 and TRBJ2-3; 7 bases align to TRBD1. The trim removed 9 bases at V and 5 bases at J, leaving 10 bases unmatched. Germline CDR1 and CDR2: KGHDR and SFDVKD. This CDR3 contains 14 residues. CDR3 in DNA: TGTGCCACCTCTCCCACAGGGGAACAAGATACGCAGTATTTT. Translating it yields CATSPTGEQDTQYF.

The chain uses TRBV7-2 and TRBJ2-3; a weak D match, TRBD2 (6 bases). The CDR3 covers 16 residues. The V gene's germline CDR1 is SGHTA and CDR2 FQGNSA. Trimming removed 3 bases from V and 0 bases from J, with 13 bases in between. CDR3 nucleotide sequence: TGTGCCAGCAGCTTGGGGCCTAGCGTCAGCACAGATACGCAGTATTTT. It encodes CASSLGPSVSTDTQYF.

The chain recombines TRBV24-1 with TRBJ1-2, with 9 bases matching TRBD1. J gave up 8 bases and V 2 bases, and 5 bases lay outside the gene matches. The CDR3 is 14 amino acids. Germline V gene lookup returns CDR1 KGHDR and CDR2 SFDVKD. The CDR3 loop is CATSDSGTGRGYTF. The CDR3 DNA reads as TGTGCCACCAGTGATTCCGGGACAGGGCGCGGCTACACCTTC.

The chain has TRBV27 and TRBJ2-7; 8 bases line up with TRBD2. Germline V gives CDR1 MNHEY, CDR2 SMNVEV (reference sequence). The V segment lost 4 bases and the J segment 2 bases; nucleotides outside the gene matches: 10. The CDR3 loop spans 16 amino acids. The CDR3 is CASSSYGTSSTYEQYF. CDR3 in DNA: TGTGCCAGCAGTTCGTACGGGACTAGTAGCACCTACGAGCAGTACTTC.

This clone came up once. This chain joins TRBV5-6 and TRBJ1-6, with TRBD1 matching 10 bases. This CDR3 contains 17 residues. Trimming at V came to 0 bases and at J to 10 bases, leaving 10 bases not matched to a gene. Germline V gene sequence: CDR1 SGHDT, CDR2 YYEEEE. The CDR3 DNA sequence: TGTGCCAGCAGCTTGGATGACAGGGGGCTCGTCCGGTCACCCCTCCACTTT. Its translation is CASSLDDRGLVRSPLHF.

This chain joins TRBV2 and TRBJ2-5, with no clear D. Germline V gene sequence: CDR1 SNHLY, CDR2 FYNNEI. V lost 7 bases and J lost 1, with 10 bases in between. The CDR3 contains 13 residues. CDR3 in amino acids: CASNPLVQETQYF. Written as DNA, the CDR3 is TGTGCCAGCAACCCGCTAGTCCAAGAGACCCAGTACTTC.

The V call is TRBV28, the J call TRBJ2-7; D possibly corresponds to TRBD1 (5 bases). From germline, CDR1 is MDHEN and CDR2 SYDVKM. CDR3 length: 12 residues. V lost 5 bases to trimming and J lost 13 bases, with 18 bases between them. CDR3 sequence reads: CASSPPQQGPYF. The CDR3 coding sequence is TGTGCCAGCAGTCCCCCCCAGCAGGGCCCATACTTC.

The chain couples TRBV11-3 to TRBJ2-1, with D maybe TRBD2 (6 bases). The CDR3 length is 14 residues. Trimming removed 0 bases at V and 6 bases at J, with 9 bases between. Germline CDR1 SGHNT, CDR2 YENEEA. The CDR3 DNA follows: TGTGCCAGCAGCTTAGAGGGAGGCGGCAATGAGCAGTTCTTC. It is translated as CASSLEGGGNEQFF.

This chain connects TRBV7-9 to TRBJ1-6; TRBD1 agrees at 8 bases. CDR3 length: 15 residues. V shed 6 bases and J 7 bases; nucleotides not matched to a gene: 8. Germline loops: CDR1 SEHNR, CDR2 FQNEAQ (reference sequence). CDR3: CASRLDRADNSPLHF. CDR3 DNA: TGTGCCAGCAGACTGGACAGGGCGGACAATTCACCCCTCCACTTT.

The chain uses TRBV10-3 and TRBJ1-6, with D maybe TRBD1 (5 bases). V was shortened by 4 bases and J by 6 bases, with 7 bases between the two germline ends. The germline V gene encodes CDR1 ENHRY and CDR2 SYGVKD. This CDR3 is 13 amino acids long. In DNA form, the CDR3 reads TGTGCCATCAGTGGCGACAGTAATTCACCCCTCCACTTT. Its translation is CAISGDSNSPLHF.

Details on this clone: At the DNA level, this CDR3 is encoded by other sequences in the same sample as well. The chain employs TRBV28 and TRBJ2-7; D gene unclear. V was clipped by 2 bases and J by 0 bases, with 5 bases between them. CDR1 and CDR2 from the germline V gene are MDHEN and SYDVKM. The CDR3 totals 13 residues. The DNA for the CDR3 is TGTGCCAGCAGTTTAGGCAACTCCTACGAGCAGTACTTC. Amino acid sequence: CASSLGNSYEQYF.

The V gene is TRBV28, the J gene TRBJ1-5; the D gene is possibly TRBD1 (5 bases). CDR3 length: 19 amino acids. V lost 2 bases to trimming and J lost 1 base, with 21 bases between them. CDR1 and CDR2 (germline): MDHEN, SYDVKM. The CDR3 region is CASSLADKGRPWSNQPQHF. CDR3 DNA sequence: TGTGCCAGCAGTTTAGCGGACAAAGGAAGACCTTGGAGCAATCAGCCCCAGCATTTT. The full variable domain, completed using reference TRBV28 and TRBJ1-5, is DVKVTQSSRYLVKRTGEKVFLECVQDMDHENMFWYRQDPGLGLRLIYFSYDVKMKEKGDIPEGYSVSREKKERFSLILESASTNQTSMYLCASSLADKGRPWSNQPQHFGDGTRLSIL.

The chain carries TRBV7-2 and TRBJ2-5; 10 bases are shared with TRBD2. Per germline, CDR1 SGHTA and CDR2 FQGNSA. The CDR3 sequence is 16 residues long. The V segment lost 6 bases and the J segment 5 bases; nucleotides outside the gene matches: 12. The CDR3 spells CASRGASGSVRETQYF. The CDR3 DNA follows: TGTGCCAGCAGGGGGGCTAGCGGGAGTGTCCGGGAGACCCAGTACTTC.

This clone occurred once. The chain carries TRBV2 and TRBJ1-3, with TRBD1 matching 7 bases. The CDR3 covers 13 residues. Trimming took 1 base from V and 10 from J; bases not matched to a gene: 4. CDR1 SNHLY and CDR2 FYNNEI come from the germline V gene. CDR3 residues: CASSEGQTGTIYF. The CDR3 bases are TGTGCCAGCAGTGAAGGGCAGACAGGGACCATATATTTT. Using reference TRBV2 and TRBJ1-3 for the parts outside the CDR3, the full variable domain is EPEVTQTPSHQVTQMGQEVILRCVPISNHLYFYWYRQILGQKVEFLVSFYNNEISEKSEIFDDQFSVERPDGSNFTLKIRSTKLEDSAMYFCASSEGQTGTIYFGEGSWLTVV.

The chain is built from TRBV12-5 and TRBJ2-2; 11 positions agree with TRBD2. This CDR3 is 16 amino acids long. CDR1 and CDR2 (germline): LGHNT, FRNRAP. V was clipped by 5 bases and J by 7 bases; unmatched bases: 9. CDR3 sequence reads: CASGTVAGGRIGELFF. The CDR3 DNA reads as TGTGCTAGTGGTACTGTAGCGGGAGGGAGAATCGGGGAGCTGTTTTTT. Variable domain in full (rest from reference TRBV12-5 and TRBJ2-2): DARVTQTPRHKVTEMGQEVTMRCQPILGHNTVFWYRQTMMQGLELLAYFRNRAPLDDSGMPKDRFSAEMPDATLATLKIQPSEPRDSAVYFCASGTVAGGRIGELFFGEGSRLTVL.

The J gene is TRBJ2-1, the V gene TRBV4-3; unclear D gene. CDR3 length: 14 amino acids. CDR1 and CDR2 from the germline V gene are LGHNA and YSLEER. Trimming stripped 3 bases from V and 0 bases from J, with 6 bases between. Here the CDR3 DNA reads TGCGCCAGCAGCCAGACAAGCTCCTACAATGAGCAGTTCTTC. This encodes CASSQTSSYNEQFF.

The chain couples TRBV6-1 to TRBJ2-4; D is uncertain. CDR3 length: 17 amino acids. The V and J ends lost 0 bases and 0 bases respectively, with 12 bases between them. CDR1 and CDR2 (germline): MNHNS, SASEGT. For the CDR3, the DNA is TGTGCCAGCAGTGAAGCGCCGAGAGCCCTAGCCAAAAACATTCAGTACTTC. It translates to CASSEAPRALAKNIQYF.

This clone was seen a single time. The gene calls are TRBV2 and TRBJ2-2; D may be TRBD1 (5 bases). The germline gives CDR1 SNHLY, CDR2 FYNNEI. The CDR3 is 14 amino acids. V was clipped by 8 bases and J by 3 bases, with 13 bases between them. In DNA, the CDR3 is TGTGCCAGCCGACGCAGGGTCGACACCGGGGAGCTGTTTTTT. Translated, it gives CASRRRVDTGELFF.

DNA of the CDR3: TGTGCCACCCAAGGGACCCGGGGATGGGGGCCCTATGGCTACACCTTC. Protein sequence: CATQGTRGWGPYGYTF. This chain joins TRBV7-9 and TRBJ1-2; maybe TRBD1 (6 bases). V lost 10 bases, J lost 4 bases, and 25 bases lay in between. The CDR3 runs to 16 residues. The germline V gene has CDR1 SEHNR and CDR2 FQNEAQ (reference sequence).

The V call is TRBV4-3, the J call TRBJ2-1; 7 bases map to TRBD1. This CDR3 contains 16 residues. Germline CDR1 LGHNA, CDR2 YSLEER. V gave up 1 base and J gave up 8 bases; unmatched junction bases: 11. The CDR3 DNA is TGCGCCAGCAGCCAAGCCACCCCGGGACAGTCATATGAGCAGTTCTTC. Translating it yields CASSQATPGQSYEQFF.

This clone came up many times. The CDR3 protein is CASSPLQDRGPFFKNIQYF. The CDR3 DNA is TGTGCCAGCAGTCCCCTCCAGGACAGGGGGCCTTTTTTCAAAAACATTCAGTACTTC. The gene calls are TRBV27 and TRBJ2-4; 11 bases fit TRBD1. The V gene's germline CDR1 is MNHEY and CDR2 SMNVEV (reference sequence). CDR3 length equals 19 residues. Losses at the gene ends were 5 bases for V and 3 bases for J; bases not matched to a gene: 15.

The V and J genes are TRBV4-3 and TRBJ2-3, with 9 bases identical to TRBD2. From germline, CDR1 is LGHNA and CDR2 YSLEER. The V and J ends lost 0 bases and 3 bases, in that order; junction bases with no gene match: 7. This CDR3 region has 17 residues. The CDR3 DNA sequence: TGCGCCAGCAGCCAAGATACAGGACTAGCGTATACAGATACGCAGTATTTT. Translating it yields CASSQDTGLAYTDTQYF.

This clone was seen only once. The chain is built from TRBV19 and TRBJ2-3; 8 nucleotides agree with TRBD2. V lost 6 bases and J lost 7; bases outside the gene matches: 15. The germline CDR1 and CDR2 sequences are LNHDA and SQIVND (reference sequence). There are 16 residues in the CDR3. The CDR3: CASRGAGDKIGNTQYF. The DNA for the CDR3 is TGTGCCAGTAGGGGAGCGGGAGACAAGATCGGGAATACGCAGTATTTT.

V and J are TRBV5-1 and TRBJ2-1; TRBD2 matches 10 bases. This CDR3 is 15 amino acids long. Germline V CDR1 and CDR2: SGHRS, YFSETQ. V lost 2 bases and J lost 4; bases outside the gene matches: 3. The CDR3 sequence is CASSFSSGGYNEQFF. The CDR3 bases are TGCGCCAGCAGCTTCTCTAGCGGGGGTTACAATGAGCAGTTCTTC.

In nucleotides, the CDR3 is TGTGCCAGCAGCGTAGCAGCGAATCAGCCCCAGCATTTT. It translates to CASSVAANQPQHF. The rearrangement joins TRBV9 to TRBJ1-5; D not certain. The CDR3 contains 13 residues. From germline, CDR1 is SGDLS and CDR2 YYNGEE. V shed 0 bases and J shed 4 bases, with 5 bases lying between them. Based on the CDR3 plus reference TRBV9 and TRBJ1-5, the full variable domain is DSGVTQTPKHLITATGQRVTLRCSPRSGDLSVYWYQQSLDQGLQFLIQYYNGEERAKGNILERFSAQQFPDLHSELNLSSLELGDSALYFCASSVAANQPQHFGDGTRLSIL.